This TCR beta chain was captured by sequencing in a study of cytomegalovirus exposure and HLA in healthy donors. Points from the study as a whole: Despite most TCR sequences being rare, some public TCRs occurred in many donors.

Here immunoSEQ multiplex PCR was the method, and the copy in TCRdb shows in-frame clones only, minus some. The profile shows about 330,000 clones, 80% to 90% of them singletons. Germline V CDR1 and CDR2: SGDLS, YYNGEE. The CDR3 is 18 amino acids. With V trimmed by 0 bases and J by 4 bases, 7 bases remained unmatched. As to this clone: The antigen is undetermined.

V and J are TRBV9 and TRBJ2-1, with 13 bases identical to TRBD2. The specimen sequenced was PBMCs. The clonotype originates from a woman between 18 and 30 years old in good health and CMV-seronegative. CDR3 coding DNA: TGTGCCAGCAGCGTAGCTACTCGGACTAGCGGGAGTTACAATGAGCAGTTCTTC. Translating gives CASSVATRTSGSYNEQFF.